The rows below give T cell receptor beta chains drawn from one sample of a study of blood T cell repertoires in COVID-19. TCRdb's copy holds only in-frame clones and misses some; the assay was immunoSEQ multiplex PCR. The repertoire consists of under 250,000 clones, with approximately 78% occurring once and the leading ten covering roughly 5.5%. The sequenced material came from peripheral blood. The receptors come from a woman between 65 and 79 years old with COVID-19, enrolled during active disease. CDR3s include the opening cysteine and the closing phenylalanine or tryptophan. The D gene is left open where the match is weak. Part of the rows lack a size; the others show once, few, many or a class for expanded clones.

size	D	V	J	CDR3	DNA
.	.	TRBV28	TRBJ1-5	CASSGGRGGHQPQHF	TGTGCCAGCTCAGGCGGCCGCGGGGGGCATCAGCCCCAGCATTTT
.	.	TRBV7-2	TRBJ1-5	CASSLVWGDQPQHF	TGTGCCAGCAGCTTAGTTTGGGGCGATCAGCCCCAGCATTTT
.	.	TRBV21-1	TRBJ2-7	CASSKAGQGGGEQYF	TGTGCCAGCAGCAAAGCAGGACAGGGAGGGGGCGAGCAGTACTTC
few	TRBD1	TRBV19	TRBJ2-6	CASSLPGQGTGANVLTF	TGTGCCAGTAGTTTACCGGGACAGGGGACAGGGGCCAACGTCCTGACTTTC
.	.	TRBV6-2/TRBV6-3	TRBJ2-7	CASSPGYYEQYF	TGTGCCAGCAGTCCCGGGTACTACGAGCAGTACTTC
many	TRBD1	TRBV10-3	TRBJ2-6	CAIREDRGNTGANVLTF	TGTGCCATCAGGGAGGACAGGGGGAATACTGGGGCCAACGTCCTGACTTTC
.	.	TRBV3-1/TRBV3-2	TRBJ1-2	CASSQDNKGAGGYTF	TGTGCCAGCAGCCAAGATAATAAGGGAGCGGGTGGCTACACCTTC
.	TRBD2	TRBV11-2	TRBJ2-1	CASSHYRGTSGYNEQFF	TGTGCCAGCAGCCATTACCGGGGGACTAGCGGATACAATGAGCAGTTCTTC
.	.	TRBV7-9	TRBJ1-4	CASSFFTETNEKLFF	TGTGCCAGCAGCTTTTTCACAGAGACTAATGAAAAACTGTTTTTT
.	.	TRBV6-6	TRBJ1-2	CASSYPDRAGYTF	TGTGCCAGCAGTTACCCGGACAGAGCTGGCTACACCTTC
.	.	TRBV28	TRBJ1-5	CASSLTITSNQPQHF	TGTGCCAGCAGTTTAACTATTACGAGCAATCAGCCCCAGCATTTT
once	TRBD2	TRBV7-3	TRBJ2-3	CASSLRPGLAGVVTDTQYF	TGTGCCAGCAGCTTACGGCCGGGACTAGCGGGAGTCGTCACAGATACGCAGTATTTT
.	.	TRBV6-2/TRBV6-3	TRBJ1-1	CASSYGGAVPKDTEAFF	TGTGCCAGCAGTTACGGGGGGGCAGTCCCCAAGGACACTGAAGCTTTCTTT
.	.	TRBV29-1	TRBJ2-1	CSVAQGRLANNEQFF	TGCAGCGTTGCACAGGGGCGGCTAGCGAATAACGAGCAGTTCTTC
.	.	TRBV21-1	TRBJ1-1	CASNRPGGRMNTEAFF	TGTGCCAGCAACCGACCAGGGGGGCGCATGAACACTGAAGCTTTCTTT
.	.	TRBV7-9	TRBJ1-2	CASSSRDNYGYTF	TGTGCCAGCAGCTCTCGCGATAACTATGGCTACACCTTC
.	.	TRBV29-1	TRBJ2-1	CSARAPPREQFF	TGCAGCGCTCGAGCTCCGCCCAGGGAGCAGTTCTTC
.	.	TRBV29-1	TRBJ1-1	CSARRGMNTEAFF	TGCAGCGCCCGGCGGGGGATGAACACTGAAGCTTTCTTT
.	TRBD1	TRBV14	TRBJ1-1	CASIHGQVVTEAFF	TGTGCCAGCATCCACGGACAGGTTGTCACTGAAGCTTTCTTT
.	TRBD1	TRBV2	TRBJ2-1	CASTPGTGTYNEQFF	TGTGCCAGCACTCCAGGGACAGGGACCTACAATGAGCAGTTCTTC
.	TRBD2	TRBV10-3	TRBJ2-1	CAISEASGSHNEQFF	TGTGCCATCAGTGAGGCTAGCGGGAGCCATAATGAGCAGTTCTTC
.	TRBD1	TRBV20-1	TRBJ1-2	CSTGQGDGYTF	TGCAGTACCGGACAGGGTGATGGCTACACCTTC
.	TRBD1	TRBV2	TRBJ1-3	CASSEAGTAGNTIYF	TGTGCCAGCAGTGAAGCGGGGACAGCTGGAAACACCATATATTTT
.	.	TRBV5-1	TRBJ1-2	CASRREGRYTF	TGCGCCAGCAGGAGAGAGGGTCGCTACACCTTC
.	.	TRBV27	TRBJ1-2	CASSSSQTGGYTF	TGTGCCAGCAGTTCCTCCCAGACAGGCGGCTACACCTTC
few	.	TRBV28	TRBJ1-1	CASSLPPGQRGTEAFF	TGTGCCAGCAGTTTGCCCCCGGGACAACGGGGAACTGAAGCTTTCTTT
once	.	TRBV19	TRBJ1-1	CASSDRDLKTAFF	TGTGCCAGTAGCGACCGGGACTTAAAAACAGCTTTCTTT
.	.	TRBV5-1	TRBJ2-2	CASSPVQDTGELFF	TGCGCCAGCAGCCCAGTTCAAGACACCGGGGAGCTGTTTTTT
.	.	TRBV7-8	TRBJ2-1	CASSLEGTSEQFF	TGTGCCAGCAGCTTAGAGGGTACTAGCGAGCAGTTCTTC
.	.	TRBV18	TRBJ2-7	CASARGQYEQYF	TGTGCCAGCGCGCGGGGACAGTACGAGCAGTACTTC
.	TRBD1	TRBV2	TRBJ2-7	CASCPTGTSYEQYF	TGTGCCAGCTGTCCGACAGGGACCTCCTACGAGCAGTACTTC
.	TRBD2	TRBV29-1	TRBJ2-1	CSGGTNTYNEQFF	TGCAGCGGGGGGACTAACACCTACAATGAGCAGTTCTTC
.	.	TRBV11-3	TRBJ2-3	CASSFMAVDTQYF	TGTGCCAGCAGCTTTATGGCAGTAGATACGCAGTATTTT
.	.	TRBV20-1	TRBJ1-2	CSASQAGRYYGYTF	TGCAGTGCTAGTCAGGCGGGGCGCTACTATGGCTACACCTTC
.	TRBD1	TRBV19	TRBJ1-1	CASSAQGVLNTEAFF	TGTGCCAGTAGTGCCCAGGGGGTACTCAACACTGAAGCTTTCTTT
.	.	TRBV7-2	TRBJ1-6	CASSKYHHPRAGSPLHF	TGTGCCAGCAGCAAATATCATCACCCTCGAGCGGGCTCACCCCTCCACTTT
.	TRBD1	TRBV6-2/TRBV6-3	TRBJ2-1	CASSYMSRGKRNEQFF	TGTGCCAGCAGTTACATGTCCAGGGGGAAGAGAAATGAGCAGTTCTTC
.	.	TRBV7-2	TRBJ2-1	CASSLVGSSYNEQFF	TGTGCCAGCAGCTTAGTCGGGTCCTCCTACAATGAGCAGTTCTTC
.	.	TRBV7-6	TRBJ2-2	CASSLAAAANTGELFF	TGTGCCAGCAGCTTAGCGGCGGCCGCGAACACCGGGGAGCTGTTTTTT
few	.	TRBV30	TRBJ1-5	CAWSGQITGQPQHF	TGTGCCTGGAGTGGACAAATAACGGGGCAGCCCCAGCATTTT
.	TRBD1	TRBV6-2/TRBV6-3	TRBJ1-1	CASSNYRGLNTEAFF	TGTGCCAGCAGCAATTACAGGGGGCTGAACACTGAAGCTTTCTTT
.	TRBD1	TRBV3-1/TRBV3-2	TRBJ1-6	CASSPDRGYNSPLHF	TGTGCCAGCAGCCCAGACAGGGGGTATAATTCACCCCTCCACTTT
few	.	TRBV6-2/TRBV6-3	TRBJ2-3	CASSSLGEDTQYF	TGTGCCAGCAGTTCTTTGGGAGAAGATACGCAGTATTTT
.	.	TRBV10-3	TRBJ1-1	CAISERDQNTEAFF	TGTGCCATCAGTGAACGGGATCAGAACACTGAAGCTTTCTTT
.	.	TRBV5-4	TRBJ1-2	CASSFDGGPASGGYTF	TGTGCCAGCAGCTTCGACGGGGGGCCAGCCTCTGGGGGCTACACCTTC
.	TRBD2	TRBV28	TRBJ2-7	CASSLTGGIYEQYF	TGTGCCAGCAGTTTAACGGGAGGCATATACGAGCAGTACTTC
.	TRBD2	TRBV25-1	TRBJ2-2	CASSNPGLANTGELFF	TGTGCCAGCAGTAACCCGGGACTAGCGAACACCGGGGAGCTGTTTTTT
.	.	TRBV28	TRBJ1-4	CASSSPPVREKLFF	TGTGCCAGCAGTTCCCCGCCTGTTCGGGAAAAACTGTTTTTT
.	.	TRBV11-3	TRBJ1-1	CASSPGGSPNTEAFF	TGTGCCAGCAGCCCGGGGGGGTCACCGAACACTGAAGCTTTCTTT
.	TRBD2	TRBV27	TRBJ2-7	CASSPRLAGVNRYEQYF	TGTGCCAGCAGTCCGCGACTAGCGGGAGTAAATAGGTACGAGCAGTACTTC
.	TRBD2	TRBV2	TRBJ2-1	CASSAALAGYNEQFF	TGTGCCAGCAGTGCTGCACTAGCGGGATACAATGAGCAGTTCTTC